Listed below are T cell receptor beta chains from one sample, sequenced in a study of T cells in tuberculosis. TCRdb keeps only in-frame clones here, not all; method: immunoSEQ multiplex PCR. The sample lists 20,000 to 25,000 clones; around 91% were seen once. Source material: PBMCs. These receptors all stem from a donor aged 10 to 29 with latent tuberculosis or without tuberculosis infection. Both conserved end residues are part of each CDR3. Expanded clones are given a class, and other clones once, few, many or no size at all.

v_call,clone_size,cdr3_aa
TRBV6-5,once,CASSRGDRVGTEAFF
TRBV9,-,CASSVVQTYNEQFF
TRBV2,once,CASSPRLAGAFGNEQFF
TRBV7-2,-,CASSLVRRNTEAFF
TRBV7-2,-,CASSSPGLAGGSSYNEQFF
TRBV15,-,CATSRDISYEQYF
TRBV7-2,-,CASSLLGVAGSPLHF
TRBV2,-,CASSVEQGHQPQHF
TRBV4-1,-,CASSQGKLGTGSYEQYF
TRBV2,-,CASTGGRGYTF
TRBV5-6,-,CASSFGPGRGQPQHF
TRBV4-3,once,CASSQGLAGGSYEQYF
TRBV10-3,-,CAISEKGAGQTDTQYF
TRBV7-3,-,CASSISTGSSYEQYF
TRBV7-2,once,CASSSPDRALHEQYF
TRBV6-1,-,CASSKVAGWITEAFF
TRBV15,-,CATSPGSYEQYF
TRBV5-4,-,CASSSGLAGDLRSDTQYF
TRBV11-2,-,CASTPLGEAGLQRQYF
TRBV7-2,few,CASSPLPGQGLEQYF
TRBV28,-,CASTEGPSYEQYF
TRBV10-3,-,CAIREGGLNYGYTF
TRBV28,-,CASSLGNRGVSQPQHF
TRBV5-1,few,CASSFGGAWGQGKDYGYTF
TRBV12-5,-,CASGLVGSSGANVLTF
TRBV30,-,CAWSGRGVQETQYF
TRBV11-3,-,CASSSSGGVQYF
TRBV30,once,CAWKRDSLVSYGYTF
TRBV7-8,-,CASSLGPSGVEETQYF
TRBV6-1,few,CASTPDWGVNSPLHF
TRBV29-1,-,CSARGTGSNSPLHF
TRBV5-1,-,CASSLDGTGVGNTIYF
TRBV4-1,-,CASGDQGASTDTQYF
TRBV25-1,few,CASSESPSTGGSYGYTF
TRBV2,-,CASTPRGREGNQPQHF
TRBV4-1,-,CASSRQGQNQPQHF
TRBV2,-,CASSEVQGGLLYEQYF
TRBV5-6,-,CASSLKAASEQYF
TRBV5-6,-,CASSRTRQSYEQYF
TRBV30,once,CAWSVLGSPTYEQYF
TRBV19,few,CASRPQGANYGYTF
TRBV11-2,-,CASSSGSGGQETQYF
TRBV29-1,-,CSATGGYTF
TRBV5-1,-,CASSLLPGQETQYF
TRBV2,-,CASGGGYTEAFF
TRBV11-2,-,CASSSGQLNSPLHF
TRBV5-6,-,CASTPGGGRKTQYF
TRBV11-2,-,CASTVEGRAHAGYTF
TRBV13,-,CASSLGALGQTEETQYF
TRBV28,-,CATTPVRRNTEAFF
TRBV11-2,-,CASSHTRGGVPTHNEQFF